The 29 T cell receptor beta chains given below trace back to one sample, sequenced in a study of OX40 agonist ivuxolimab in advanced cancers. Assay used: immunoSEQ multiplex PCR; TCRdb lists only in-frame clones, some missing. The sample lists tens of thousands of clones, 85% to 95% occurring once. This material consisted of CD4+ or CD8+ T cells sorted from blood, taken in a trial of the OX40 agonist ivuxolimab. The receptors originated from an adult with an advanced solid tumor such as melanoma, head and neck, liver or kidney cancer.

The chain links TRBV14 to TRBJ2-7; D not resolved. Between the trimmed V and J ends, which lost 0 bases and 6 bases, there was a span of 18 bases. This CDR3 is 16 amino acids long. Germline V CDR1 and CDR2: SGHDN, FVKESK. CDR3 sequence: CASSQEWTASVPEQYF. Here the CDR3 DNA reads TGTGCCAGCAGCCAAGAATGGACGGCCAGCGTCCCCGAGCAGTACTTC.

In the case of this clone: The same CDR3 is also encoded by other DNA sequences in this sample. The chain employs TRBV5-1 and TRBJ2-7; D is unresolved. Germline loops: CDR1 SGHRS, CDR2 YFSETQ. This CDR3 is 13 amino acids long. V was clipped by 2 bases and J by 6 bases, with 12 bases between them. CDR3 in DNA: TGCGCCAGCAGCTTTGACCCGCTGGGCGAGCAGTACTTC. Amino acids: CASSFDPLGEQYF.

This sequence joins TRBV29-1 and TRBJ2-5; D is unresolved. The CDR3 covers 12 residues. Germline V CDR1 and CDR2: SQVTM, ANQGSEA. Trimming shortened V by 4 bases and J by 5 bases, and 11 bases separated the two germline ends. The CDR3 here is CSVGGMVETQYF. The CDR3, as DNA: TGCAGCGTTGGCGGAATGGTCGAGACCCAGTACTTC. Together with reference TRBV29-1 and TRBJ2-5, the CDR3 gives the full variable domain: SAVISQKPSRDICQRGTSLTIQCQVDSQVTMMFWYRQQPGQSLTLIATANQGSEATYESGFVIDKFPISRPNLTFSTLTVSNMSPEDSSIYLCSVGGMVETQYFGPGTRLLVL.

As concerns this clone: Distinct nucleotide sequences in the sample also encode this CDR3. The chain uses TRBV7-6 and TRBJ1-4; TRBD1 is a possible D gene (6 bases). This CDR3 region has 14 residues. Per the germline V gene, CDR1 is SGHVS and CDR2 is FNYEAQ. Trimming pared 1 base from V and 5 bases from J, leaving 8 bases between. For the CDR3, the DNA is TGTGCCAGCAGCTTAGGTCAGGGGAATGAAAAACTGTTTTTT. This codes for CASSLGQGNEKLFF.

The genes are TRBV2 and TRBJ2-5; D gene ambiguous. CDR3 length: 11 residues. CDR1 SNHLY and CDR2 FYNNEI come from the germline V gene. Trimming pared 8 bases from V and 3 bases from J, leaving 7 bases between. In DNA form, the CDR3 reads TGTGCCAGCGGAAGTAAAGAGACCCAGTACTTC. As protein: CASGSKETQYF.

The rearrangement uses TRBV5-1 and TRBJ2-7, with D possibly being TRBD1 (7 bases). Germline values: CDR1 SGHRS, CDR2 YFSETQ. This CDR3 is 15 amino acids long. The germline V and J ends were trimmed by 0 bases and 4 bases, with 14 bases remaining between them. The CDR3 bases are TGCGCCAGCAGCTTGGCGCAGGGGGGTTTTTACGAGCAGTACTTC. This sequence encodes CASSLAQGGFYEQYF.

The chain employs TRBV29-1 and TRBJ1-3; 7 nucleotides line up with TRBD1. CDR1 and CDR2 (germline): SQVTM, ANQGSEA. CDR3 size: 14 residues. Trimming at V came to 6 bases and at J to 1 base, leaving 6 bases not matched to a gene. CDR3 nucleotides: TGCAGCGTCCGGACAGGAGGTTCTGGAAACACCATATATTTT. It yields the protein CSVRTGGSGNTIYF.

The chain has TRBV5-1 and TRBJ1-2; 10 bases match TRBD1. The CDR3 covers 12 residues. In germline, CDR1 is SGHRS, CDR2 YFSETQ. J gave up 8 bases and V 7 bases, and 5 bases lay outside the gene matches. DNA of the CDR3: TGCGCCAGCGCCGACAGGGGGCAGGGCTACACCTTC. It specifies CASADRGQGYTF.

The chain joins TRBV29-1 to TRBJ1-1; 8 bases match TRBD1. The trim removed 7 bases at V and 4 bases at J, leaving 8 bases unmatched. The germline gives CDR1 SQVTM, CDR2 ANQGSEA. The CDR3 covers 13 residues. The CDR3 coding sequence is TGCAGCGATCAACAGGGGGTTAGCACTGAAGCTTTCTTT. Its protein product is CSDQQGVSTEAFF.

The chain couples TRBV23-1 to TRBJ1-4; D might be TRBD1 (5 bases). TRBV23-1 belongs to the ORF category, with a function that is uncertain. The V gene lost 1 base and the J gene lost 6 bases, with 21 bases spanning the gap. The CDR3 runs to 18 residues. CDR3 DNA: TGCGCCAGCAGTCAATGGAATGAGGGGAGAGGGACGGATGAAAAACTGTTTTTT. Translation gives CASSQWNEGRGTDEKLFF.

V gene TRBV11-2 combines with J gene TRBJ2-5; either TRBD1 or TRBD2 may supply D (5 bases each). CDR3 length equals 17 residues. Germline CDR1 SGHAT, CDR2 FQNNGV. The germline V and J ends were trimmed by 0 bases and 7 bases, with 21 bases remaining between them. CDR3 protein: CASSLDGAAKGVGTQYF. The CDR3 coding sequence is TGTGCCAGCAGCTTAGACGGGGCAGCTAAGGGAGTGGGGACCCAGTACTTC.

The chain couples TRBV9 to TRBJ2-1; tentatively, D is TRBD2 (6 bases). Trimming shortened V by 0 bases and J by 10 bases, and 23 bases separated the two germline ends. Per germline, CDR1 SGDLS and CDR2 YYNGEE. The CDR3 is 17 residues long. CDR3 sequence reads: CASSVALRETTGSEQFF. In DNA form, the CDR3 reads TGTGCCAGCAGCGTAGCCCTCCGGGAGACTACGGGTTCGGAGCAGTTCTTC.

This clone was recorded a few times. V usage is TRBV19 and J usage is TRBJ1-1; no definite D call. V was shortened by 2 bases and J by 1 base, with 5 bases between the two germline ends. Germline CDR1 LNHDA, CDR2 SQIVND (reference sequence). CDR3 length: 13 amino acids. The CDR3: CASSINRNTEAFF. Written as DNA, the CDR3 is TGTGCCAGTAGTATAAACAGGAACACTGAAGCTTTCTTT.

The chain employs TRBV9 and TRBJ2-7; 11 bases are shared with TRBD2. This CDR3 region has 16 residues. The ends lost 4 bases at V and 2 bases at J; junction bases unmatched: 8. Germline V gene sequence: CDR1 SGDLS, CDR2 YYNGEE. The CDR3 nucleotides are TGTGCCAGCAGCATTAGCGGGAGGGCCCTGGCCTACGAGCAGTACTTC. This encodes CASSISGRALAYEQYF.

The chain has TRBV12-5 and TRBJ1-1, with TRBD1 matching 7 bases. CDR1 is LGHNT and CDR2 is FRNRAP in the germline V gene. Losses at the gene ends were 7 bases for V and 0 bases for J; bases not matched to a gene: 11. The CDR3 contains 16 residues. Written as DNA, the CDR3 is TGTGCTAGTGCCGGGACAGCGGGGGGCATGAACACTGAAGCTTTCTTT. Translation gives CASAGTAGGMNTEAFF.

The CDR3 loop reads CASSPPSGLTNEKLFF. The CDR3 nucleotides are TGTGCCAGCAGCCCCCCGTCCGGGTTGACTAATGAAAAACTGTTTTTT. The chain couples TRBV6-6 to TRBJ1-4, with D unresolved. Germline lookup yields CDR1 MNHNY and CDR2 SVGAGI (reference sequence). The CDR3 totals 16 residues. The V and J ends lost 6 bases and 2 bases respectively, with 16 bases between them.

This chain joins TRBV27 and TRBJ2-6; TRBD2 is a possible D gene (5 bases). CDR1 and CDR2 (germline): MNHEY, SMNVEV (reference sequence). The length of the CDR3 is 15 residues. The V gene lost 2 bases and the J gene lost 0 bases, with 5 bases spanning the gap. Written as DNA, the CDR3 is TGTGCCAGCAGTTTAGCGGGCTCTGGGGCCAACGTCCTGACTTTC. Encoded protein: CASSLAGSGANVLTF.

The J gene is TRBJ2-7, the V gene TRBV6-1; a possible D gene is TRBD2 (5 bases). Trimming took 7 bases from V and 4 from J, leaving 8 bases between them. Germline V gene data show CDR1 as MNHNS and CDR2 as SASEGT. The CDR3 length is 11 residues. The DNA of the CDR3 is TGTGCCAGCATGGGAGAATACGAGCAGTACTTC. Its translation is CASMGEYEQYF.

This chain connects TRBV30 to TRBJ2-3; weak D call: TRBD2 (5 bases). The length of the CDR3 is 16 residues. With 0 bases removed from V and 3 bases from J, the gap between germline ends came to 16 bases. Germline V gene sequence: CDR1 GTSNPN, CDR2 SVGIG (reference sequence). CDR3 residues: CAWSVIATGGTDTQYF. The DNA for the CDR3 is TGTGCCTGGAGTGTAATAGCGACGGGCGGGACAGATACGCAGTATTTT.

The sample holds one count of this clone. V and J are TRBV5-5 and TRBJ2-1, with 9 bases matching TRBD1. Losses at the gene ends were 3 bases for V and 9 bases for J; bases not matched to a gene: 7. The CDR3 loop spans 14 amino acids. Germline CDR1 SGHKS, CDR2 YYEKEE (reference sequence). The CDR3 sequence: CASSSAGQGVEQFF. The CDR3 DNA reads TGTGCCAGCAGCTCGGCGGGACAGGGTGTTGAGCAGTTCTTC.

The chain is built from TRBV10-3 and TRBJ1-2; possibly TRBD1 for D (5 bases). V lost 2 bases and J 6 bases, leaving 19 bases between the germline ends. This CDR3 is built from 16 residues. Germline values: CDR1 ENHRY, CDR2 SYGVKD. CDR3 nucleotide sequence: TGTGCCATCAGTGAGCCGGCGGGGCAGGACTGGAATGGCTACACCTTC. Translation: CAISEPAGQDWNGYTF.

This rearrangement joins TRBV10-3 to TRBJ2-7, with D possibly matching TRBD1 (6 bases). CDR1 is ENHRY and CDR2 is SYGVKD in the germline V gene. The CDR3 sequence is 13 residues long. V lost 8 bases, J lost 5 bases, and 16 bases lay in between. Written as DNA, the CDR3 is TGTGCCATCGGGGCAGGGGTTAACAACGAGCAGTACTTC. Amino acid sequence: CAIGAGVNNEQYF.

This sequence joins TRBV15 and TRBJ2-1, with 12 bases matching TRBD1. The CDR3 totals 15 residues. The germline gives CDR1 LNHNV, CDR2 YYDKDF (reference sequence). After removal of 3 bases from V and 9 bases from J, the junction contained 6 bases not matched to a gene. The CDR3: CATSSQLGQGAEQFF. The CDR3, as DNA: TGTGCCACCAGCAGTCAACTGGGACAGGGGGCTGAGCAGTTCTTC.

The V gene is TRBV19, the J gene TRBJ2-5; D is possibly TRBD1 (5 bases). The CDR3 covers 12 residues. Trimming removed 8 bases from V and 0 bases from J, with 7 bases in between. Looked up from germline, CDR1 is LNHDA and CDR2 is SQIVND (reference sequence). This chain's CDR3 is CASDRNQETQYF. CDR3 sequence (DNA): TGTGCCAGTGACAGAAACCAAGAGACCCAGTACTTC.

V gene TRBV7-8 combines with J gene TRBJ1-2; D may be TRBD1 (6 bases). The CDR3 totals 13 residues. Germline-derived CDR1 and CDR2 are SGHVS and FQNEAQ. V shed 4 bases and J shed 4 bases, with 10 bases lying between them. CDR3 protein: CASSSGGIYGYTF. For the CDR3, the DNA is TGTGCCAGCAGCTCCGGGGGCATCTATGGCTACACCTTC.

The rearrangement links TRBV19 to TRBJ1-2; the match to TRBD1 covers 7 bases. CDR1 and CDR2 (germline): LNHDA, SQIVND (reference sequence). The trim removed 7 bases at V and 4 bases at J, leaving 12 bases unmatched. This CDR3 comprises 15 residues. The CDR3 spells CASTDHRGLTYGYTF. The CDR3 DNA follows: TGTGCCAGTACCGACCACAGGGGCCTTACCTATGGCTACACCTTC.

In DNA, the CDR3 is TGTGCCAGCAGGGGACTAGCGGCTACATACGAGCAGTACTTC. Amino acids: CASRGLAATYEQYF. The rearrangement links TRBV6-5 to TRBJ2-7; the match to TRBD2 covers 11 bases. Germline values: CDR1 MNHEY, CDR2 SVGAGI. This CDR3 spans 14 amino acids. Losses at the gene ends were 6 bases for V and 4 bases for J; bases not matched to a gene: 5.

The DNA of the CDR3 is TGTGCCAGCAGCTTAACCTCCGACGGTACCTACGAGCAGTACTTC. Translating it yields CASSLTSDGTYEQYF. The J gene is TRBJ2-7, the V gene TRBV11-3, with D unresolved. Trimming shortened V by 2 bases and J by 2 bases, and 13 bases separated the two germline ends. Germline CDR1 is SGHNT and CDR2 is YENEEA. CDR3 length: 15 amino acids.

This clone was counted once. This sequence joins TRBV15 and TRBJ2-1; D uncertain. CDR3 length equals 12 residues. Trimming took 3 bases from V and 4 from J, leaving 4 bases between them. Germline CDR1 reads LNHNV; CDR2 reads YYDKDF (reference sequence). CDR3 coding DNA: TGTGCCACCAGCAGCGGGTACAATGAGCAGTTCTTC. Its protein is CATSSGYNEQFF.